The rows below give T cell receptor beta chains drawn from one sample of a study of blood T cells in healthy people across ages. TCRdb independently ran MiXCR on the 5' RACE reads; one entry per CDR3 protein. The sample lists about 1.6 million distinct CDR3 sequences; around 35% were seen once. What was sequenced was blood. Source of these receptors: a woman between 25 and 40 years old in good health. Each CDR3 is given with its conserved first and last residue.

j_call v_call cdr3_aa
TRBJ2-4 TRBV6-6 CASSQILGTKNIQYF
TRBJ2-3 TRBV5-5 CASSFGTGRTDTQYF
TRBJ1-6 TRBV3-1 CASSPVGVDSPLHF
TRBJ2-3 TRBV2 CASRELTPDTQYF
TRBJ2-3 TRBV20-1 CSVLLTDTQYF
TRBJ2-1 TRBV29-1 CSVAHTSSPYNEQFF
TRBJ1-1 TRBV6-1 CATESWLNTEAFF
TRBJ2-7 TRBV4-1 CASSRDFTQFYEQYF
TRBJ1-2 TRBV6-2/TRBV6-3 CASSQTAGPYGYTF
TRBJ2-7 TRBV5-1 CASRTGQGRYEQYF
TRBJ1-4 TRBV12-3/TRBV12-4 CASSFGQGATNEKLFF
TRBJ2-1 TRBV15 CATSRPTDRGYNEQFF
TRBJ2-3 TRBV6-1 CASSFQASDTQYF
TRBJ2-7 TRBV20-1 CSARPGTTYEQYF
TRBJ2-1 TRBV10-3 CAISGGGEFSYNEQFF
TRBJ2-6 TRBV27 CASSFGSPSGANVLTF
TRBJ2-3 TRBV4-1 CASSQEGGGPGDTQYF
TRBJ2-3 TRBV3-1 CASSQRFGGSQYF
TRBJ2-3 TRBV27 CASSSPGRGATDTQYF
TRBJ1-6 TRBV20-1 CSARGTGSSYNSPLHF
TRBJ1-1 TRBV6-6 CAIQGTENTEAFF
TRBJ1-2 TRBV6-2/TRBV6-3 CASSYRGDGYTF
TRBJ2-1 TRBV10-3 CVISGGYEQFF
TRBJ2-1 TRBV20-1 CSATGTSDYNEQFF
TRBJ2-7 TRBV13 CASSFEGLPYEQYF
TRBJ2-6 TRBV5-4 CASSFMWEARSGANVRTF
TRBJ1-2 TRBV30 CAWSRNLLGRSGYTF
TRBJ1-2 TRBV19 CASSRGPRPPYNYGYTF
TRBJ1-6 TRBV4-1 CASSQVTFSGSPLHF
TRBJ2-3 TRBV10-3 CAISPKGREGTDTQYF
TRBJ2-7 TRBV6-1 CASRSRLQGNEQYF
TRBJ2-2 TRBV13 CASSLGSEEHTGELFF
TRBJ2-5 TRBV28 CASRDMQASETQYF
TRBJ2-2 TRBV28 CASSLRKGGTGELFF
TRBJ1-5 TRBV10-2 CASSESRMLNQPQHF
TRBJ2-5 TRBV7-9 CASSLAGTSGIAQYF
TRBJ1-1 TRBV4-1 CANTDDVAFF
TRBJ2-1 TRBV12-3/TRBV12-4 CASSRSEGLREQFF
TRBJ2-1 TRBV19 CASSIGYWRRANNEQFF
TRBJ2-3 TRBV28 CASNPFSGGESTDTQYF
TRBJ1-2 TRBV28 CASSHGWKGSYTF
TRBJ2-1 TRBV20-1 CSASESSGSYNEQFF
TRBJ2-7 TRBV3-1 CASSPGQERGSYEQYF
TRBJ1-1 TRBV29-1 CSAQGTANTEAFF
TRBJ1-6 TRBV20-1 CSAGTGQGISPLHF